Listed here are 12 T cell receptor beta chains from one sample, sequenced in a study of response to subunit inactivated influenza vaccine. TCRdb called the RT-PCR reads again in MiXCR, with one record for every CDR3 protein. This sample has hundreds of thousands of distinct CDR3 sequences; around 8% occur once, and the top ten carry about an eighth. This specimen was PBMCs from blood, taken less than 30 months after vaccination. These receptors all stem from a man aged 50 to 75 who received an inactivated influenza vaccine.

This clonotype came up many times. J is TRBJ2-4 and V is TRBV5-1; possibly TRBD2 for D (6 bases). The V gene lost 2 bases and the J gene lost 10 bases, with 16 bases spanning the gap. CDR1 and CDR2 (germline): SGHRS, YFSETQ. The CDR3 spans 14 residues. The DNA of the CDR3 is TGCGCCAGCAGCTTCTTCCTGCGGGATCGGATTCAGTACTTC. This translates into CASSFFLRDRIQYF.

In this sample, this clonotype turned up a few times. The chain employs TRBV5-6 and TRBJ2-5; TRBD2 might be the D (6 bases). Germline CDR1 reads SGHDT; CDR2 reads YYEEEE. Trimming shortened V by 3 bases and J by 1 base, and 10 bases separated the two germline ends. The CDR3 loop spans 14 amino acids. The CDR3 reads CASSWGEPQETQYF. As DNA, the CDR3 is TGTGCCAGCAGCTGGGGGGAGCCCCAAGAGACCCAGTACTTC.

Only a few counts were recorded for this clonotype. CDR3 loop: CASTPVPATRGYTF. The DNA of the CDR3 is TGTGCCAGCACCCCCGTCCCAGCGACACGAGGCTACACCTTC. The chain employs TRBV2 and TRBJ1-2; D gene unclear. This CDR3 comprises 14 residues. V lost 7 bases and J lost 8, with 20 bases in between. The V gene's germline CDR1 is SNHLY and CDR2 FYNNEI.

This clonotype has ten or more counts. The chain couples TRBV7-8 to TRBJ2-5; tentative D call: TRBD2 (6 bases). V lost 6 bases, J lost 3 bases, and 20 bases lay in between. CDR1 SGHVS and CDR2 FQNEAQ come from the germline V gene. There are 16 residues in the CDR3. The chain's CDR3 is CASSRFGDWKKETQYF. The CDR3 nucleotides are TGTGCCAGCAGTAGATTCGGGGACTGGAAGAAAGAGACCCAGTACTTC.

This clonotype was counted ten times or more. The chain couples TRBV20-1 to TRBJ2-7, with 8 nucleotides matching TRBD1. V lost 1 base to trimming and J lost 5 bases; unmatched junction nucleotides: 4. Germline assignment: CDR1 DFQATT and CDR2 SNEGSKA (reference sequence). This CDR3 has 13 amino acids. The CDR3 loop reads CSARVTGENEQYF. For the CDR3, the DNA is TGCAGTGCTAGAGTGACAGGGGAAAACGAGCAGTACTTC.

V and J are TRBV12-3 or TRBV12-4 and TRBJ1-1; the D is unclear. Between the trimmed V and J ends, which lost 6 bases and 5 bases, there was a span of 10 bases. This CDR3 is built from 12 residues. The CDR3 DNA follows: TGTGCCAGCAGAATGGCGGGAACTGAAGCTTTCTTT. Translation: CASRMAGTEAFF.

CDR3 amino acids: CATSKATNTEAFF. The CDR3 DNA follows: TGTGCCACCTCCAAGGCGACGAACACTGAAGCTTTCTTT. V gene TRBV18 combines with J gene TRBJ1-1; D call uncertain. The CDR3 loop spans 13 amino acids. From germline, CDR1 is KGHSH and CDR2 LQKENI. Trimming stripped 10 bases from V and 1 base from J, with 13 bases between. Full variable domain (outside the CDR3, taken from reference TRBV18 and TRBJ1-1): NAGVMQNPRHLVRRRGQEARLRCSPMKGHSHVYWYRQLPEEGLKFMVYLQKENIIDESGMPKERFSAEFPKEGPSILRIQQVVRGDSAAYFCATSKATNTEAFFGQGTRLTVV.

Only a few counts were recorded for this clonotype. The J gene is TRBJ2-5, the V gene TRBV5-1; D not resolved. From germline, CDR1 is SGHRS and CDR2 YFSETQ. The V and J ends lost 0 bases and 2 bases respectively, with 11 bases between them. The CDR3 extends over 15 amino acids. The CDR3 reads CASSLVGGKQETQYF. The DNA for the CDR3 is TGCGCCAGCAGCTTGGTTGGCGGAAAACAAGAGACCCAGTACTTC.

This clonotype has at least ten counts. V is TRBV7-9 and J is TRBJ2-5; D is ambiguous. Trimming cost V 5 bases and J 5 bases, with 9 bases left between them. Germline CDR1 is SEHNR and CDR2 is FQNEAQ (reference sequence). The CDR3 is 12 residues long. CDR3 sequence: CASSLGWETQYF. The CDR3 region has the DNA TGTGCCAGCAGCCTCGGGTGGGAGACCCAGTACTTC.

Only a few counts were recorded for this clonotype. The J gene is TRBJ2-4, the V gene TRBV5-5; D unclear. The length of the CDR3 is 12 residues. Germline V gene sequence: CDR1 SGHKS, CDR2 YYEKEE (reference sequence). V lost 2 bases to trimming and J lost 5 bases, with 5 bases between them. The CDR3 is CASSLYENIQYF. The CDR3 coding sequence is TGTGCCAGCAGCTTATATGAAAACATTCAGTACTTC. The variable domain in full, completed from reference TRBV5-5 and TRBJ2-4, reads DAGVTQSPTHLIKTRGQQVTLRCSPISGHKSVSWYQQVLGQGPQFIFQYYEKEERGRGNFPDRFSARQFPNYSSELNVNALLLGDSALYLCASSLYENIQYFGAGTRLSVL.

This clonotype came up many times. This chain uses TRBV29-1 with TRBJ2-3, with a possible D match to TRBD1 (6 bases). The CDR3 sequence is 11 residues long. Trimming shortened V by 7 bases and J by 1 base, and 6 bases separated the two germline ends. Germline V lookup: CDR1 SQVTM, CDR2 ANQGSEA. This CDR3 is CSGTGTDTQYF. Written as DNA, the CDR3 is TGCAGCGGGACAGGCACAGATACGCAGTATTTT.

The rearrangement joins TRBV5-1 to TRBJ2-7; TRBD2 aligns across 8 bases. Trimming took 5 bases from V and 0 from J; bases not matched to a gene: 13. CDR1 SGHRS and CDR2 YFSETQ come from the germline V gene. There are 17 residues in the CDR3. The CDR3: CASRPIPGTRFSYEQYF. For the CDR3, the DNA is TGCGCCAGCAGACCTATTCCGGGGACTAGATTCTCCTACGAGCAGTACTTC.